Below are 15 T cell receptor beta chains sequenced from a single sample in a study of PD-L1 blockade in urothelial cancer. Method: immunoSEQ multiplex PCR; TCRdb's copy keeps in-frame clones and lacks some. The sample carries roughly 120,000 clones, roughly 90% recorded once. Time point meaning: peripheral blood 6 weeks after treatment start. The sample in question was PBMCs, obtained around atezolizumab (anti-PD-L1) treatment. Receptors were obtained from a man aged 55 to 70 with urothelial cancer.

In its sample, this clone was seen a few times. The chain is built from TRBV6-5 and TRBJ1-6; D gene unclear. V lost 7 bases to trimming and J lost 6 bases, with 10 bases between them. The CDR3 contains 13 residues. Germline V gene sequence: CDR1 MNHEY, CDR2 SVGAGI. The CDR3 here is CASMRAANSPLHF. The CDR3 DNA is TGTGCCAGCATGAGGGCGGCTAATTCACCCCTCCACTTT.

The chain recombines TRBV6-1 with TRBJ2-3; 8 bases line up with TRBD2. The V and J ends lost 4 bases and 1 base, in that order; junction bases with no gene match: 10. The germline V gene has CDR1 MNHNS and CDR2 SASEGT. The CDR3 is 17 residues long. The CDR3 is CASSAEGLGLGTDTQYF. In DNA form, the CDR3 reads TGTGCCAGCAGTGCGGAGGGACTAGGCCTGGGCACAGATACGCAGTATTTT.

This chain links TRBV2 with TRBJ1-3; D gene ambiguous. This CDR3 contains 14 residues. From germline, CDR1 is SNHLY and CDR2 FYNNEI. Trimming cost V 3 bases and J 2 bases, with 8 bases left between them. In DNA form, the CDR3 reads TGTGCCAGCAGTGAGGGCCGCCCTGGAAACACCATATATTTT. Translating it yields CASSEGRPGNTIYF.

The J gene is TRBJ2-3, the V gene TRBV5-1, with no clear D. Germline V gives CDR1 SGHRS, CDR2 YFSETQ. This CDR3 has 12 residues. V was trimmed by 0 bases and J by 3 bases, leaving 2 bases between them. CDR3 region: CASSLVTDTQYF. The CDR3 DNA sequence: TGCGCCAGCAGCTTGGTAACAGATACGCAGTATTTT.

V gene TRBV30 combines with J gene TRBJ2-5; 8 positions agree with TRBD2. CDR1 and CDR2 (germline): GTSNPN, SVGIG (reference sequence). Losses at the gene ends were 0 bases for V and 5 bases for J; bases not matched to a gene: 14. The CDR3 has 17 residues. This chain's CDR3 is CAWSVHAGAGVSETQYF. Written as DNA, the CDR3 is TGTGCCTGGAGTGTACATGCGGGAGCGGGAGTTTCCGAGACCCAGTACTTC.

The V and J genes are TRBV10-3 and TRBJ2-3, with 9 bases lining up with TRBD2. There are 16 residues in the CDR3. The germline V gene encodes CDR1 ENHRY and CDR2 SYGVKD. V lost 3 bases to trimming and J lost 1 base; unmatched junction nucleotides: 5. The CDR3 DNA reads as TGTGCCATCAGTGAACTAGCGGGCACGGGCACAGATACGCAGTATTTT. The encoded protein is CAISELAGTGTDTQYF.

The rearrangement joins TRBV7-9 to TRBJ1-1; unclear D gene. V was cut by 4 bases and J by 3 bases, with 12 bases left in between. Germline V gene sequence: CDR1 SEHNR, CDR2 FQNEAQ (reference sequence). This CDR3 is 14 amino acids long. DNA for the CDR3: TGTGCCAGCAGCTCTCAGTGGACTCACACTGAAGCTTTCTTT. Its protein product is CASSSQWTHTEAFF. Supplemented by reference TRBV7-9 and TRBJ1-1, the full variable domain reads DTGVSQNPRHKITKRGQNVTFRCDPISEHNRLYWYRQTLGQGPEFLTYFQNEAQLEKSRLLSDRFSAERPKGSFSTLEIQRTEQGDSAMYLCASSSQWTHTEAFFGQGTRLTVV.

This chain uses TRBV13 with TRBJ1-4, with 12 positions matching TRBD1. Trimming removed 5 bases from V and 3 bases from J; junction bases left unmatched: 10. Looked up from germline, CDR1 is PRHDT and CDR2 is FYEKMQ (reference sequence). CDR3 length: 18 residues. The CDR3 DNA sequence: TGTGCCAGCAGCGCCTACTCGGGACAGGGGGCGCCTAATGAAAAACTGTTTTTT. It codes for CASSAYSGQGAPNEKLFF. The variable domain in full, completed from reference TRBV13 and TRBJ1-4, reads AAGVIQSPRHLIKEKRETATLKCYPIPRHDTVYWYQQGPGQDPQFLISFYEKMQSDKGSIPDRFSAQQFSDYHSELNMSSLELGDSALYFCASSAYSGQGAPNEKLFFGSGTQLSVL.

The genes are TRBV6-5 and TRBJ2-7; a possible D gene is TRBD2 (6 bases). V was pared by 5 bases and J by 7 bases, with 15 bases between. The CDR3 extends over 13 amino acids. In germline, CDR1 is MNHEY, CDR2 SVGAGI. The CDR3 bases are TGTGCCAGCAGTATGGGGTGGGGAGGAGAGCAGTACTTC. Protein sequence: CASSMGWGGEQYF.

This clone was counted once. The V and J genes are TRBV6-1 and TRBJ1-5; 11 bases line up with TRBD1. CDR3 length: 19 amino acids. CDR1 is MNHNS, CDR2 SASEGT, per germline. Trimming removed 4 bases from V and 4 bases from J; junction bases left unmatched: 15. For the CDR3, the DNA is TGTGCCAGCAGTGCTGGACAGGGGGCGGGCGGGTTGGGAAATCAGCCCCAGCATTTT. Translation: CASSAGQGAGGLGNQPQHF.

The genes are TRBV11-2 and TRBJ1-2, with D possibly TRBD1 on 5 matching bases. From germline, CDR1 is SGHAT and CDR2 FQNNGV. The CDR3 is 14 residues long. V was pared by 5 bases and J by 4 bases, with 14 bases between. This chain's CDR3 is CASSTLGGIYGYTF. CDR3 in DNA: TGTGCCAGCAGCACTTTGGGGGGTATCTATGGCTACACCTTC.

The rearrangement uses TRBV6-1 and TRBJ1-1; tentatively, D is TRBD1 (5 bases). This CDR3 region has 15 residues. Germline lookup yields CDR1 MNHNS and CDR2 SASEGT. Trimming removed 2 bases from V and 5 bases from J, with 15 bases in between. Written as DNA, the CDR3 is TGTGCCAGCAGTGAACATCCCCGGGGGAGGACTGAAGCTTTCTTT. This gives the protein CASSEHPRGRTEAFF.

The chain links TRBV4-1 to TRBJ1-2; TRBD1 is a possible D gene (5 bases). Per germline, CDR1 MGHRA and CDR2 YSYEKL. This CDR3 spans 15 amino acids. The V and J ends lost 3 bases and 1 base respectively, with 12 bases between them. The CDR3 nucleotides read TGCGCCAGCAGCCAGGGGGGGTCTCGTAACTATGGCTACACCTTC. Residues: CASSQGGSRNYGYTF.

This chain joins TRBV29-1 and TRBJ1-2; possibly TRBD1 for D (6 bases). Germline V gives CDR1 SQVTM, CDR2 ANQGSEA. There are 10 residues in the CDR3. Trimming left V 6 bases short and J 7 bases short, with 9 bases between. CDR3 region: CSVAGVGYTF. DNA for the CDR3: TGCAGCGTGGCAGGGGTTGGCTACACCTTC.

This chain uses TRBV7-9 with TRBJ2-7, with 12 bases fitting TRBD2. CDR1 and CDR2 from the germline V gene are SEHNR and FQNEAQ (reference sequence). The CDR3 runs 18 residues. V lost 0 bases, J lost 7 bases, and 13 bases stayed unmatched. CDR3 nucleotides: TGTGCCAGCAGCTTAGCGGGGCTAGCGGGAGGGCCAGAGGGGGAGCAGTACTTC. The encoded protein is CASSLAGLAGGPEGEQYF.